Detailed here is one TCR beta chain. Its antigen is as yet unknown. The sample originates from a study of beta chain features in type 1 diabetes. The whole isolated RNA underwent reverse transcription, so sequencing captured expressed TCRB transcripts. The assay was immunoSEQ multiplex PCR, and TCRdb's table has in-frame clones only and misses some. The sample lists some 250,000 clones, about a tenth occurring once. Germline assignment: CDR1 SEHNR and CDR2 FQNEAQ (reference sequence). This CDR3 contains 15 residues. Trimming removed 4 bases from V and 3 bases from J, with 13 bases in between. The study's findings and limits: Moderate yet significant TCRB CDR3 shortening was seen in Type 1 diabetes patients in all four CD4+ subsets.

The receptor was isolated from a man younger than 40 with type 1 diabetes. The rearrangement joins TRBV7-9 to TRBJ1-3, with D possibly matching TRBD1 (5 bases). Input material: naive CD4+ T cells from blood. The CDR3 sequence: CASSSRGGDGNTIYF. Written as DNA, the CDR3 is TGTGCCAGCAGCTCACGGGGAGGGGATGGAAACACCATATATTTT.